One sample yielded the 29 T cell receptor beta chains listed below, sequenced in a study of T cells after yellow fever vaccination. From the 5' RACE reads, TCRdb called clonotypes with MiXCR, one entry per CDR3 protein. The repertoire has under 25,000 distinct CDR3 sequences, less than 5.5% of them found once; the top ten carry roughly 20%. This sample comprised PBMCs, either bulk or a sorted T-cell subset (CD4+, CD8+, memory, or dextramer-sorted; not recorded which), obtained about 49 days after the first yellow fever vaccination. Receptors originate from a man in his late teens or twenties who received the YFV17D yellow fever vaccine.

This clonotype counts as medium-sized. The J gene is TRBJ2-7, the V gene TRBV6-2 or TRBV6-3; 11 positions match TRBD1. CDR3 length: 15 residues. Unmatched junction bases numbered 1, after V lost 0 bases and J lost 3 bases. From germline, CDR1 is MNHEY and CDR2 SVGEGT. The CDR3, as DNA: TGTGCCAGCAGTTACTCCGGGACAGGGGGCTACGAGCAGTACGTC. Protein product: CASSYSGTGGYEQYV.

This clonotype occurred many times. The V gene is TRBV29-1, the J gene TRBJ1-1, with D tentatively TRBD1 (6 bases). The V gene's germline CDR1 is SQVTM and CDR2 ANQGSEA. The CDR3 covers 12 residues. V was pared by 6 bases and J by 4 bases, with 12 bases between. The CDR3 spells CSVGRGGTEAFF. The CDR3 bases are TGCAGCGTGGGGAGGGGGGGCACTGAAGCTTTCTTT.

This clonotype has ten or more counts. V usage is TRBV27 and J usage is TRBJ2-3; D gene uncertain. V lost 2 bases and J 4 bases, leaving 7 bases between the germline ends. Germline V gives CDR1 MNHEY, CDR2 SMNVEV (reference sequence). The CDR3 sequence is 13 residues long. CDR3 nucleotides: TGTGCCAGCAGTTTACCCGGGTCAGATACGCAGTATTTT. The encoded protein is CASSLPGSDTQYF.

This clonotype was seen repeatedly, ten times or more. V usage is TRBV5-1 and J usage is TRBJ2-7; 11 positions match TRBD1. After removal of 3 bases from V and 3 bases from J, the junction contained 2 bases not matched to a gene. Germline V gene data show CDR1 as SGHRS and CDR2 as YFSETQ. This CDR3 region has 14 residues. This chain's CDR3 is CASSSGQGGYEQYF. The DNA for the CDR3 is TGCGCCAGCAGCTCGGGACAGGGGGGCTACGAGCAGTACTTC.

Ten or more counts support this clonotype. V and J are TRBV7-2 and TRBJ2-7; D gene ambiguous. The CDR3 is made up of 13 amino acids. Germline assignment: CDR1 SGHTA and CDR2 FQGNSA. With 3 bases removed from V and 7 bases from J, the gap between germline ends came to 13 bases. This CDR3 reads CASSFLTAYEQYF. The CDR3 region has the DNA TGTGCCAGCAGCTTCCTTACGGCTTATGAGCAGTACTTC.

The table lists this clonotype with many counts. This chain's CDR3 is CASSSLGQGNYGYTF. CDR3 nucleotide sequence: TGCGCCAGCAGCTCCCTAGGACAGGGTAACTATGGCTACACCTTC. The chain employs TRBV5-1 and TRBJ1-2; 8 bases align to TRBD1. Germline V gives CDR1 SGHRS, CDR2 YFSETQ. The CDR3 covers 15 residues. Unmatched junction bases numbered 5, after V lost 3 bases and J lost 1 base.

This clonotype occurred many times. The chain carries TRBV7-6 and TRBJ1-2, with D possibly matching TRBD1 (6 bases). Trimming cost V 1 base and J 8 bases, with 11 bases left between them. Germline CDR1 is SGHVS and CDR2 is FNYEAQ. This CDR3 has 13 amino acids. This CDR3 is CASSLGRGVGYTF. Written as DNA, the CDR3 is TGTGCCAGCAGCTTAGGCAGGGGCGTGGGCTACACCTTC.

This clonotype occurred many times. The chain employs TRBV5-6 and TRBJ1-2; D gene ambiguous. Germline lookup yields CDR1 SGHDT and CDR2 YYEEEE. The CDR3 extends over 13 amino acids. The V end lost 1 base, the J end lost 8 bases, and 12 bases lay between the germline ends. CDR3 residues: CASSLPGAGGYTF. In nucleotides, the CDR3 is TGTGCCAGCAGCTTGCCAGGCGCGGGCGGCTACACCTTC.

This chain joins TRBV30 and TRBJ2-2; D possibly corresponds to TRBD2 (7 bases). V dropped 2 bases and J dropped 9 bases, with 16 bases sitting between them. The CDR3 runs 14 residues. Germline V CDR1 and CDR2: GTSNPN, SVGIG (reference sequence). The CDR3 region is CAWSRRGGGWELFF. In DNA, the CDR3 is TGTGCCTGGAGTAGGAGGGGGGGAGGCTGGGAGCTGTTTTTT.

This clonotype was observed many times. The rearrangement joins TRBV29-1 to TRBJ2-7; D is tentatively TRBD1 or TRBD2 (5 bases each). Germline V gene lookup returns CDR1 SQVTM and CDR2 ANQGSEA. Trimming removed 5 bases at V and 5 bases at J, with 16 bases between. CDR3 length: 13 amino acids. CDR3 coding DNA: TGCAGCGTTAAGGGGAGAATCACCGACGAGCAGTACTTC. This codes for CSVKGRITDEQYF.

This clonotype occurred many times. The gene calls are TRBV6-5 and TRBJ2-3; 7 bases agree with TRBD2. The germline V gene has CDR1 MNHEY and CDR2 SVGAGI. V shed 2 bases and J 0 bases; nucleotides not matched to a gene: 8. The CDR3 is made up of 17 amino acids. CDR3 sequence (DNA): TGTGCCAGCAGTTACCCAAAAGCGGGGAGTAGCACAGATACGCAGTATTTT. This gives the protein CASSYPKAGSSTDTQYF.

This clonotype has a count of ten or more. The chain joins TRBV9 to TRBJ2-3; D ambiguous. CDR1 and CDR2 (germline): SGDLS, YYNGEE. The CDR3 has 14 residues. V dropped 0 bases and J dropped 2 bases, with 7 bases sitting between them. CDR3: CASSVGGYTDTQYF. CDR3 DNA: TGTGCCAGCAGCGTAGGGGGATACACAGATACGCAGTATTTT.

This clonotype has a count of ten or more. The DNA of the CDR3 is TGTGCCAGCTCACCATTACAGGGAGATACGCAGTATTTT. This gives the protein CASSPLQGDTQYF. The chain is built from TRBV18 and TRBJ2-3; perhaps TRBD1 as D (6 bases). This CDR3 contains 13 residues. Germline V gives CDR1 KGHSH, CDR2 LQKENI. Trimming stripped 2 bases from V and 5 bases from J, with 8 bases between.

The table lists this clonotype with many counts. The V call is TRBV5-6, the J call TRBJ2-3; tentatively, D is TRBD1 (6 bases). The CDR3 totals 14 residues. The germline gives CDR1 SGHDT, CDR2 YYEEEE. The V end lost 7 bases, the J end lost 6 bases, and 18 bases lay between the germline ends. CDR3 sequence reads: CASYPQGHLDTQYF. The CDR3 DNA follows: TGTGCCAGCTATCCACAGGGTCATTTGGATACGCAGTATTTT.

With respect to this clonotype: A much bigger clone sits one base away, suggesting this may be a read error. The chain carries TRBV5-1 and TRBJ2-1; 10 nucleotides line up with TRBD2. The CDR3 covers 14 residues. Germline CDR1 and CDR2: SGHRS and YFSETQ. J lost 7 bases, V lost 3 bases, and 4 bases had no gene match. The CDR3 nucleotides read TGCGCCAGCAGCTCTAGCGGGGGAAAAAATGAGCAGTTCTTC. It translates to CASSSSGGKNEQFF.

This clonotype was seen at least ten times. The V gene is TRBV3-1, the J gene TRBJ2-7, with 9 nucleotides matching TRBD1. The germline gives CDR1 LGHDT, CDR2 YNNKEL (reference sequence). The CDR3 extends over 14 amino acids. The J segment lost 3 bases and the V segment lost 0 bases, leaving 0 bases of the junction unmatched. The CDR3 DNA reads as TGTGCCAGCAGCCAAGAGACAGGGGGCTACGAGCAGTACGTC. Protein sequence: CASSQETGGYEQYV.

In this sample, this clonotype turned up many times. The V and J genes are TRBV19 and TRBJ1-1; D is unclear. The V and J ends lost 4 bases and 4 bases respectively, with 10 bases between them. This CDR3 contains 13 residues. Germline V CDR1 and CDR2: LNHDA, SQIVND (reference sequence). The CDR3 loop is CASSNHELTEAFF. In DNA form, the CDR3 reads TGTGCCAGTAGTAACCATGAGCTCACTGAAGCTTTCTTT.

This clonotype came up many times. The V call is TRBV4-1, the J call TRBJ1-1, with TRBD1 as a possible D gene (6 bases). Trimming cost V 6 bases and J 5 bases, with 19 bases left between them. Per germline, CDR1 MGHRA and CDR2 YSYEKL. The CDR3 extends over 15 amino acids. The CDR3, as DNA: TGCGCCAGCAGACCTCAGGGGATCCTCGGGACTGAAGCTTTCTTT. Translating it yields CASRPQGILGTEAFF.

This clonotype was observed at least ten times. V gene TRBV7-9 combines with J gene TRBJ1-5; 7 nucleotides line up with TRBD1. CDR1 and CDR2 from the germline V gene are SEHNR and FQNEAQ (reference sequence). The length of the CDR3 is 14 residues. Trimming cost V 5 bases and J 3 bases; bases outside gene matches: 4. The CDR3 loop is CASSETGLNQPQHF. The CDR3 bases are TGTGCCAGCAGCGAGACAGGGCTCAATCAGCCCCAGCATTTT.

This clonotype was observed at least ten times. The V gene is TRBV11-2, the J gene TRBJ2-7; the match to TRBD2 covers 9 bases. The V and J ends lost 0 bases and 3 bases, in that order; junction bases with no gene match: 9. The V gene's germline CDR1 is SGHAT and CDR2 FQNNGV. This CDR3 has 17 residues. CDR3 DNA: TGTGCCAGCAGCTTAGACCCGGGGGGTAGCGGGGGCTACGAGCAGTACTTC. Translation gives CASSLDPGGSGGYEQYF.

The CDR3 spells CASSFPVGEQFF. CDR3 in DNA: TGCGCCAGCAGCTTCCCAGTCGGTGAGCAGTTCTTC. The chain couples TRBV5-1 to TRBJ2-1, with D unresolved. This CDR3 comprises 12 residues. Germline V gene sequence: CDR1 SGHRS, CDR2 YFSETQ. V gave up 2 bases and J gave up 9 bases, with 9 bases separating them.

This clonotype showed up many times. The chain recombines TRBV30 with TRBJ2-3; a weak D match, TRBD2 (7 bases). Germline CDR1 and CDR2: GTSNPN and SVGIG (reference sequence). The CDR3 contains 14 residues. V was shortened by 0 bases and J by 7 bases, with 14 bases between the two germline ends. The CDR3 DNA follows: TGTGCCTGGAGTGTACCTGGGGGGGCACATACGCAGTATTTT. Translating gives CAWSVPGGAHTQYF.

This clonotype has a count of ten or more. CDR3 sequence (DNA): TGCAGCGTTGACGGACGCGGGTTAGGCGAGCAGTACTTC. Protein sequence: CSVDGRGLGEQYF. The V call is TRBV29-1, the J call TRBJ2-7, with D perhaps matching TRBD2 (5 bases). With 3 bases removed from V and 6 bases from J, the gap between germline ends came to 15 bases. The CDR3 loop spans 13 amino acids. Germline loops: CDR1 SQVTM, CDR2 ANQGSEA.

This clonotype was observed many times. This chain connects TRBV29-1 to TRBJ2-7; 8 bases line up with TRBD1. The CDR3 is 15 amino acids. Germline V gives CDR1 SQVTM, CDR2 ANQGSEA. The trim removed 5 bases at V and 3 bases at J, leaving 12 bases unmatched. The CDR3 reads CSVLKLRGRFYEQYF. In nucleotides, the CDR3 is TGCAGCGTTCTCAAACTCAGGGGGCGTTTCTACGAGCAGTACTTC.

This clonotype was observed many times. The chain carries TRBV5-1 and TRBJ2-1; TRBD2 aligns across 10 bases. Germline V gives CDR1 SGHRS, CDR2 YFSETQ. The CDR3 has 16 amino acids. V lost 3 bases, J lost 1 base, and 4 bases stayed unmatched. The CDR3 loop reads CASSSPSGGSYNEQFF. The CDR3 DNA reads as TGCGCCAGCAGCTCCCCTAGCGGGGGATCCTACAATGAGCAGTTCTTC. The full variable domain, with the rest looked up from reference TRBV5-1 and TRBJ2-1, is KAGVTQTPRYLIKTRGQQVTLSCSPISGHRSVSWYQQTPGQGLQFLFEYFSETQRNKGNFPGRFSGRQFSNSRSEMNVSTLELGDSALYLCASSSPSGGSYNEQFFGPGTRLTVL.

In this sample, this clonotype turned up many times. This chain joins TRBV6-6 and TRBJ2-2; D may be TRBD2 (5 bases). The germline V gene has CDR1 MNHNY and CDR2 SVGAGI (reference sequence). Trimming cost V 6 bases and J 5 bases, with 10 bases left between them. This CDR3 comprises 13 residues. As DNA, the CDR3 is TGTGCCAGCAGCCCCGGGATAACCGGGGAGCTGTTTTTT. Translation gives CASSPGITGELFF.

This clonotype has more than one count but fewer than ten. The chain has TRBV4-2 and TRBJ2-4; 11 bases match TRBD2. The ends lost 4 bases at V and 2 bases at J; junction bases unmatched: 1. The CDR3 is made up of 15 amino acids. CDR1 LGHNA and CDR2 YNFKEQ come from the germline V gene. This CDR3 is CASSLAGGPKNIQYF. CDR3 nucleotide sequence: TGTGCCAGCAGCCTAGCGGGGGGGCCCAAAAACATTCAGTACTTC.

This clonotype has a count of ten or more. This chain joins TRBV9 and TRBJ1-1; tentative D call: TRBD1 (6 bases). Germline lookup yields CDR1 SGDLS and CDR2 YYNGEE. Trimming took off 4 bases at V and 8 bases at J, with 18 bases between the two ends. This CDR3 region has 14 residues. CDR3: CASSQGDRTYEAFF. DNA for the CDR3: TGTGCCAGCAGCCAGGGCGACAGGACGTACGAAGCTTTCTTT.

This clonotype came up many times. The chain carries TRBV5-6 and TRBJ1-1; TRBD1 agrees at 7 bases. V dropped 1 base and J dropped 0; count of bases not matched to a gene: 9. The germline V gene encodes CDR1 SGHDT and CDR2 YYEEEE. This CDR3 is built from 17 residues. Written as DNA, the CDR3 is TGTGCCAGCAGCTTGAAACGGGACAGCCTCATGAACACTGAAGCTTTCTTT. Translating gives CASSLKRDSLMNTEAFF. The whole variable domain, filled in from reference TRBV5-6 and TRBJ1-1, reads DAGVTQSPTHLIKTRGQQVTLRCSPKSGHDTVSWYQQALGQGPQFIFQYYEEEERQRGNFPDRFSGHQFPNYSSELNVNALLLGDSALYLCASSLKRDSLMNTEAFFGQGTRLTVV.